The rows below give T cell receptor beta chains drawn from one sample of a study of cytomegalovirus exposure and HLA in healthy donors. Here immunoSEQ multiplex PCR was the method, and the copy in TCRdb shows in-frame clones only, minus some. The table counts 100,000 to 150,000 clones; around 2.4% lies in the top ten. Sequenced sample: PBMCs. These receptors were collected from a man aged 35 to 55 in good health and CMV-seronegative. The CDR3 runs from the conserved cysteine through the conserved F or W. The D gene is left open where the match is weak.

j_call | v_call | d_call | cdr3_aa | cdr3_nt
TRBJ1-4 | TRBV30 | NA | CAWRGGTNEKLFF | TGTGCCTGGAGAGGAGGAACTAATGAAAAACTGTTTTTT
TRBJ1-3 | TRBV7-6 | TRBD1 | CASSAGQVSGNTIYF | TGTGCCAGCAGCGCGGGACAGGTCTCTGGAAACACCATATATTTT
TRBJ1-1 | TRBV11-2 | TRBD1 | CASSLDWDRERTEAFF | TGTGCCAGCAGCTTAGATTGGGACAGGGAGAGGACTGAAGCTTTCTTT
TRBJ2-2 | TRBV7-9 | NA | CASSLGSANTGELFF | TGTGCCAGCAGCTTGGGCTCGGCGAACACCGGGGAGCTGTTTTTT
TRBJ2-1 | TRBV19 | NA | CASSPAAYSYNEQFF | TGTGCCAGTAGCCCGGCGGCTTATTCCTACAATGAGCAGTTCTTC
TRBJ1-5 | TRBV6-1 | NA | CASSEGYFGQTLRPQHF | TGTGCCAGCAGTGAAGGCTATTTTGGACAAACCCTGAGGCCCCAGCATTTT
TRBJ1-4 | TRBV9 | NA | CASSVGVKLNEKLFF | TGTGCCAGCAGCGTAGGTGTAAAACTTAATGAAAAACTGTTTTTT
TRBJ2-1 | TRBV6-1 | TRBD1 | CASSTGSENEQFF | TGTGCCAGTTCGACAGGGAGTGAGAATGAGCAGTTCTTC
TRBJ1-3 | TRBV10-3 | NA | CAISDWGAGNTIYF | TGTGCCATCAGTGATTGGGGGGCTGGAAACACCATATATTTT
TRBJ1-1 | TRBV6-5 | TRBD1 | CASSKLQGVVTEAFF | TGTGCCAGCAGCAAACTACAGGGGGTCGTCACTGAAGCTTTCTTT
TRBJ2-7 | TRBV6-1 | NA | CASTRTVRGEQYF | TGTGCCAGCACCCGGACAGTTCGCGGCGAGCAGTACTTC
TRBJ2-7 | TRBV28 | TRBD2 | CASSLPSSGEQYF | TGTGCCAGCAGTTTACCGTCTAGCGGGGAGCAGTACTTC
TRBJ1-5 | TRBV2 | TRBD1 | CASRLLQGVGNQPQHF | TGTGCCAGCAGACTCTTACAGGGGGTTGGCAATCAGCCCCAGCATTTT
TRBJ2-7 | TRBV5-1 | TRBD1 | CASSLRDRGFEQYF | TGCGCCAGCAGCTTGCGGGACAGGGGATTCGAGCAGTACTTC
TRBJ2-5 | TRBV6-1 | TRBD2 | CASSGRSGGREETQYF | TGTGCCAGCAGTGGAAGGTCAGGCGGGAGGGAAGAGACCCAGTACTTC
TRBJ2-7 | TRBV11-3 | NA | CASSVTGVAYEQYF | TGTGCCAGCAGCGTGACAGGAGTAGCCTACGAGCAGTACTTC
TRBJ2-7 | TRBV6-5 | NA | CASSYFDEQYF | TGTGCCAGCAGTTACTTCGACGAGCAGTACTTC
TRBJ1-1 | TRBV19 | NA | CASSSRTSMNTEAFF | TGTGCCAGTAGTAGCCGGACAAGCATGAACACTGAAGCTTTCTTT
TRBJ1-2 | TRBV5-1 | TRBD1 | CASSLVGTGGAPGGYTF | TGCGCCAGCAGCTTGGTAGGGACAGGAGGCGCCCCGGGTGGCTACACCTTC
TRBJ2-1 | TRBV5-5 | TRBD2 | CASSFILAGIYNEQFF | TGTGCCAGCAGCTTTATCCTAGCGGGAATCTACAATGAGCAGTTCTTC
TRBJ2-1 | TRBV30 | TRBD2 | CASTLADSYNEQFF | TGTGCCAGCACTCTAGCGGACTCCTACAATGAGCAGTTCTTC
TRBJ1-2 | TRBV5-1 | TRBD1 | CASSTAPAQQQGYYGYTF | TGCGCCAGCAGCACCGCCCCCGCACAACAACAGGGGTACTATGGCTACACCTTC
TRBJ1-4 | TRBV5-1 | NA | CASSREGPNEKLFF | TGCGCCAGCAGCCGAGAGGGCCCTAATGAAAAACTGTTTTTT
TRBJ1-5 | TRBV5-6 | TRBD1 | CASSLSTGGLGKQPQHF | TGTGCCAGCAGCTTGAGTACAGGGGGGTTGGGCAAGCAGCCCCAGCATTTT
TRBJ2-1 | TRBV5-1 | NA | CASSLGIYEQFF | TGCGCCAGCAGCCTAGGAATTTATGAGCAGTTCTTC
TRBJ1-1 | TRBV10-1 | NA | CASRLRGASEAFF | TGCGCCAGCAGATTACGGGGGGCCAGTGAAGCTTTCTTT
TRBJ1-2 | TRBV11-2 | NA | CASSLAGYGYTF | TGTGCCAGCAGCTTAGCGGGGTATGGCTACACCTTC
TRBJ2-2 | TRBV19 | NA | CASMEGGVVDTGELFF | TGTGCCTCCATGGAGGGGGGGGTCGTGGACACCGGGGAGCTGTTTTTT
TRBJ2-7 | TRBV5-1 | NA | CASSFGQYEQYF | TGCGCCAGCAGCTTCGGACAATACGAGCAGTACTTC
TRBJ2-2 | TRBV5-3 | NA | CARSLIQGGLAGELFF | TGTGCCAGAAGCTTGATCCAGGGTGGTTTAGCCGGGGAGCTGTTTTTT
TRBJ2-1 | TRBV28 | NA | CASSQPGAGYNEQFF | TGTGCCAGCAGTCAGCCCGGGGCGGGGTACAATGAGCAGTTCTTC
TRBJ2-2 | TRBV7-9 | TRBD2 | CASSLGAGAAGELFF | TGTGCCAGCAGCTTAGGAGCGGGAGCGGCCGGGGAGCTGTTTTTT
TRBJ2-1 | TRBV7-2 | TRBD2 | CASSSRLAEPTFF | TGTGCCAGCAGCTCCCGACTAGCGGAGCCAACGTTCTTC
TRBJ2-7 | TRBV5-1 | NA | CASSHGYEQYF | TGCGCCAGCAGCCACGGTTACGAGCAGTACTTC
TRBJ1-1 | TRBV6-4 | NA | CASSETAQAGFAFF | TGTGCCAGCAGTGAAACGGCCCAGGCAGGTTTTGCTTTCTTT
TRBJ1-5 | TRBV19 | NA | CASSLQDIQPQHF | TGTGCCAGTAGTTTACAGGATATTCAGCCCCAGCATTTT
TRBJ2-3 | TRBV11-3 | NA | CASSPGGGLIDTQYF | TGTGCCAGCAGCCCCGGTGGGGGGTTGATAGATACGCAGTATTTT
TRBJ2-2 | TRBV6-4 | TRBD1 | CASSDSGTGFATNTGELFF | TGTGCCAGCAGTGACTCAGGGACAGGGTTTGCGACGAACACCGGGGAGCTGTTTTTT
TRBJ2-5 | TRBV6-5 | NA | CASSYTHTGTGGTQYF | TGTGCCAGCAGTTACACCCATACAGGGACCGGTGGGACCCAGTACTTC
TRBJ1-2 | TRBV6-1 | NA | CASSDTRYGYTF | TGTGCCAGCAGCGACACGCGATATGGCTACACCTTC
TRBJ1-1 | TRBV6-5 | TRBD1 | CASRQGANTEAFF | TGTGCCAGCCGACAGGGGGCGAACACTGAAGCTTTCTTT
TRBJ1-1 | TRBV15 | NA | CATSRGQANTEAFF | TGTGCCACCAGCAGAGGACAGGCGAACACTGAAGCTTTCTTT